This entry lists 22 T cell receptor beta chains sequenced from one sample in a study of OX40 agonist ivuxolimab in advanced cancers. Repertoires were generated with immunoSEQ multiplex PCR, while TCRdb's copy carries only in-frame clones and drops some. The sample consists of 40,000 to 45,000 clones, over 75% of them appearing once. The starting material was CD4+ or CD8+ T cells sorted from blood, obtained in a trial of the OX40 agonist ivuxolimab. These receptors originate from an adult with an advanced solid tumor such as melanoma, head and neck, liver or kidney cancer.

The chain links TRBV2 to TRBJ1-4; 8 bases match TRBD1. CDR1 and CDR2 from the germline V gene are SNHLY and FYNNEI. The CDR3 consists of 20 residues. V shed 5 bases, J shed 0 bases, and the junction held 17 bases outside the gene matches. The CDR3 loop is CASSKKNKRTGLTTNEKLFF. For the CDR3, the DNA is TGTGCCAGCAGTAAGAAGAATAAAAGGACAGGGCTCACAACTAATGAAAAACTGTTTTTT.

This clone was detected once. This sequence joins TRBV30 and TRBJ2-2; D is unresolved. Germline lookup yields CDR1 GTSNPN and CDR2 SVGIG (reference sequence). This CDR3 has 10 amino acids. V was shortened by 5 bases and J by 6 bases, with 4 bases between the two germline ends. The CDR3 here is CAWGPGELFF. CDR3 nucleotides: TGTGCCTGGGGTCCCGGGGAGCTGTTTTTT.

DNA for the CDR3: TGTGCCAGCAGCTTGAGGGGAGCTCCCTACGAGCAGTACTTC. Its translation is CASSLRGAPYEQYF. The chain employs TRBV7-2 and TRBJ2-7; possibly TRBD1 or TRBD2 for D (5 bases each). The V end was cut by 3 bases, the J end by 2 bases, with 11 bases between. The germline gives CDR1 SGHTA, CDR2 FQGNSA. The CDR3 length is 14 residues.

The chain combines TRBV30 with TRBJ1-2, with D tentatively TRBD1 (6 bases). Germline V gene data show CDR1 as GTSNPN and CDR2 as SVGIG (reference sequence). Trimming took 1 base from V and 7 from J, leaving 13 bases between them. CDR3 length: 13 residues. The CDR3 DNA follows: TGTGCCTGGAGTGGGCCAGGGGACGCTGGCTACACCTTC. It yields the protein CAWSGPGDAGYTF.

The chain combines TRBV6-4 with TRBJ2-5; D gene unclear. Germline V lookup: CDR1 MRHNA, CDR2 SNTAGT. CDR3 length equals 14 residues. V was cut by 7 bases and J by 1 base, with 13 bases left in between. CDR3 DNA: TGTGCCAGCAACAAGACGTCGATCCAAGAGACCCAGTACTTC. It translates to CASNKTSIQETQYF.

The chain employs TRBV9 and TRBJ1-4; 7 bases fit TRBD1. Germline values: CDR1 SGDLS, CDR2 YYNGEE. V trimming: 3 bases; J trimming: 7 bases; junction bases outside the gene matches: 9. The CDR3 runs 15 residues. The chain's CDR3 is CASSALQGRGEKLFF. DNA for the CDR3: TGTGCCAGCAGCGCGTTACAGGGGCGGGGTGAAAAACTGTTTTTT.

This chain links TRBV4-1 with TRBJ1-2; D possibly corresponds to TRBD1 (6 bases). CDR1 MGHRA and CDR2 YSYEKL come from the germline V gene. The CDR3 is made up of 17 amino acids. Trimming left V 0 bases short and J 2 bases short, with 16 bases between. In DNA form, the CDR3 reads TGCGCCAGCAGCCAAGAGATCTTCAACAGGGAAAACTATGGCTACACCTTC. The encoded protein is CASSQEIFNRENYGYTF.

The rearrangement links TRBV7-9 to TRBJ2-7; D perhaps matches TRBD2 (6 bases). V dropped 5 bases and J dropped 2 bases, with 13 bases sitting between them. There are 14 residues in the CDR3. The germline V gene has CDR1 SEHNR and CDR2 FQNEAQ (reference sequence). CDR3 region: CASSPGTGAYEQYF. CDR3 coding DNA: TGTGCCAGCAGCCCGGGGACGGGGGCCTACGAGCAGTACTTC.

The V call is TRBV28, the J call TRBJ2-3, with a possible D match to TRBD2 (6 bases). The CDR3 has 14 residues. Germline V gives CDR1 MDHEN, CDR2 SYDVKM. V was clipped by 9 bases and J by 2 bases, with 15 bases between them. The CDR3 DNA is TGTGCCAGTACCCTCGGGGGATACACAGATACGCAGTATTTT. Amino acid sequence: CASTLGGYTDTQYF.

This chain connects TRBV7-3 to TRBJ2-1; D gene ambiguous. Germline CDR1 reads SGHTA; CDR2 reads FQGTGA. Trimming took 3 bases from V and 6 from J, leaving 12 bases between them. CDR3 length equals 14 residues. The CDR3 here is CASSLGSRGNEQFF. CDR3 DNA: TGTGCCAGCAGCTTGGGAAGCCGAGGCAATGAGCAGTTCTTC.

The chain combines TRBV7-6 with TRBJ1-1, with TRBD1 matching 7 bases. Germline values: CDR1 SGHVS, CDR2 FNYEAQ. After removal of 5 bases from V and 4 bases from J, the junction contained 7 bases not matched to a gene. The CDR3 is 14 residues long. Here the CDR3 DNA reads TGTGCCAGCAGCCCCGGACAGGTTGGCACTGAAGCTTTCTTT. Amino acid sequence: CASSPGQVGTEAFF. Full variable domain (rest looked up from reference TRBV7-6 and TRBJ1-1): GAGVSQSPRYKVTKRGQDVALRCDPISGHVSLYWYRQALGQGPEFLTYFNYEAQQDKSGLPNDRFSAERPEGSISTLTIQRTEQRDSAMYRCASSPGQVGTEAFFGQGTRLTVV.

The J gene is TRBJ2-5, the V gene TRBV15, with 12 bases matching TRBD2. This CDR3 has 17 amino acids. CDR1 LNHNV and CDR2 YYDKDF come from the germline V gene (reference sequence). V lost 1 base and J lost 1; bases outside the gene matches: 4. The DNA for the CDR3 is TGTGCCACCAGCAGAGTCCAGGGACTAGCGGGCCAAGAGACCCAGTACTTC. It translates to CATSRVQGLAGQETQYF.

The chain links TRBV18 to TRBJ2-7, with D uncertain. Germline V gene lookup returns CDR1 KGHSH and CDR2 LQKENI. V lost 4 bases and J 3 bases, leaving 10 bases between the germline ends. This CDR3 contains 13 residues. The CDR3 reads CASSQAKLYEQYF. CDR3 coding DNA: TGTGCCAGCTCACAGGCCAAACTCTACGAGCAGTACTTC.

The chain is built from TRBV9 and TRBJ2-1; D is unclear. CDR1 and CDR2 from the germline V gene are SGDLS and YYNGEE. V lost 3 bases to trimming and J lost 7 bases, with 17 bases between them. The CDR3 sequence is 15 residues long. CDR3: CASSALRKDVNEQFF. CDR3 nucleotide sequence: TGTGCCAGCAGCGCTCTAAGGAAGGATGTGAATGAGCAGTTCTTC.

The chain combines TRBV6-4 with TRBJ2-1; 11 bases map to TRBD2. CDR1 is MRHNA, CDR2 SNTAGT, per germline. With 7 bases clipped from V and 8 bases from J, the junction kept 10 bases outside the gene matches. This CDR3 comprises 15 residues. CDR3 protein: CASTPGTSGNDEQFF. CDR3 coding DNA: TGTGCCAGCACCCCTGGGACTAGCGGCAACGATGAGCAGTTCTTC.

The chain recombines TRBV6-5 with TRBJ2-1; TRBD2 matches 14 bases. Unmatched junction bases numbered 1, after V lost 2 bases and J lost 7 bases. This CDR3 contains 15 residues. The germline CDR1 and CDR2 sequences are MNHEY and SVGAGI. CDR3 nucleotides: TGTGCCAGCAGTTACGGGACTAGCGGGAGTAATGAGCAGTTCTTC. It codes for CASSYGTSGSNEQFF.

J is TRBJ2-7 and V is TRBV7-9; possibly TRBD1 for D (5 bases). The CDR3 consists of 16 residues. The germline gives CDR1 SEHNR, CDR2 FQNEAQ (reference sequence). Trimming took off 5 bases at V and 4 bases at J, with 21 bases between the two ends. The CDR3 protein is CASSAEGASLKYEQYF. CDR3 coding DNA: TGTGCCAGCAGCGCAGAAGGGGCTTCTTTAAAATACGAGCAGTACTTC.

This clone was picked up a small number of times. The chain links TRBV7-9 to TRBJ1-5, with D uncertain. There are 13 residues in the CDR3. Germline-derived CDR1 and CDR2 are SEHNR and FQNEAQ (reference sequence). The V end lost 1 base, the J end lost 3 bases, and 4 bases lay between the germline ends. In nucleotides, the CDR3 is TGTGCCAGCAGCTTAGGGGCCAATCAGCCCCAGCATTTT. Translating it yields CASSLGANQPQHF.

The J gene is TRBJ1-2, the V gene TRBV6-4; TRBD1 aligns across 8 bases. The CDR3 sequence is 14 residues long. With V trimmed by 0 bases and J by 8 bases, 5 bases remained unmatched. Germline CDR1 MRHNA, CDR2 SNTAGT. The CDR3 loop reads CASSDSDRVGGYTF. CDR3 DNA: TGTGCCAGCAGTGACTCGGACAGGGTAGGAGGCTACACCTTC.

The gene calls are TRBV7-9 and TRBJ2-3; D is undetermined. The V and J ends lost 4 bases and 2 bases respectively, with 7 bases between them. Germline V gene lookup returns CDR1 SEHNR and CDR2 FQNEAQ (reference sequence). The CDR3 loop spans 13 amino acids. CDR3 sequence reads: CASSYPPTDTQYF. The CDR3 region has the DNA TGTGCCAGCAGCTACCCTCCCACAGATACGCAGTATTTT.

CDR3: CASVTADNYEQYF. The CDR3 DNA follows: TGTGCCAGCGTAACGGCGGATAACTACGAGCAGTACTTC. The chain uses TRBV2 and TRBJ2-7; D not resolved. Germline V lookup: CDR1 SNHLY, CDR2 FYNNEI. The CDR3 contains 13 residues. Trimming stripped 8 bases from V and 3 bases from J, with 14 bases between.

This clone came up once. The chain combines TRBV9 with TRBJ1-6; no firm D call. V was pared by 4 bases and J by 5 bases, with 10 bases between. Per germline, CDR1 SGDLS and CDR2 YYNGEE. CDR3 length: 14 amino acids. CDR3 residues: CASSYDGHNSPLHF. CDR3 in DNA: TGTGCCAGCAGCTATGATGGGCATAATTCACCCCTCCACTTT.